The rows below give T cell receptor beta chains drawn from one sample of a study of CD8+ T cells in alopecia areata. This table comes from immunoSEQ multiplex PCR, and its TCRdb copy is limited to in-frame clones, with some not included. The data show 210,000 or so clones, approximately 67% seen once. The source was CD4+ T cells sorted from blood, collected at approximately week 44, from a patient treated with tofacitinib. These receptors were obtained from a human donor with alopecia areata. CDR3s include the opening cysteine and the closing phenylalanine or tryptophan. D genes are given only for firm matches. Some rows mark clone size as missing; the rest say once, few, many or name a class of expanded clone.

J gene: TRBJ2-5; D gene: .; clone size: .; V gene: TRBV15; CDR3 DNA: TGTGCCACCAGCAGAGACGGGCTAAAAGAGACCCAGTACTTC; CDR3 protein: CATSRDGLKETQYF
J gene: TRBJ1-1; D gene: .; clone size: .; V gene: TRBV5-1; CDR3 DNA: TGCGCCAGCAGCTTGGGCCCCGACAGGAACACTGAAGCTTTCTTT; CDR3 protein: CASSLGPDRNTEAFF
J gene: TRBJ1-2; D gene: TRBD1; clone size: .; V gene: TRBV6-5; CDR3 DNA: TGTGCCAGCATGACATGGACAGGGGCCGGCGGCTACACCTTC; CDR3 protein: CASMTWTGAGGYTF
J gene: TRBJ2-2; D gene: .; clone size: few; V gene: TRBV7-3; CDR3 DNA: TGTGCCAGCAGCCCGTCCGGGGCCGAAGGCGGGGAGCTGTTTTTT; CDR3 protein: CASSPSGAEGGELFF
J gene: TRBJ1-6; D gene: .; clone size: .; V gene: TRBV4-3; CDR3 DNA: TGCGCCAGCAGGGATCAGGGGAGTCGATCACCCCTCCACTTT; CDR3 protein: CASRDQGSRSPLHF
J gene: TRBJ1-5; D gene: .; clone size: .; V gene: TRBV4-1; CDR3 DNA: TGCGCCAGCAGCCAAGATTCCCCGGGCGCAGCTAGGTATCAGCCCCAGCATTTT; CDR3 protein: CASSQDSPGAARYQPQHF
J gene: TRBJ1-5; D gene: .; clone size: .; V gene: TRBV30; CDR3 DNA: TGTGCCTGGAGTGTGGGCCATCGGGAGCCCCAGCATTTT; CDR3 protein: CAWSVGHREPQHF
J gene: TRBJ2-3; D gene: TRBD1; clone size: .; V gene: TRBV7-7; CDR3 DNA: TGTGCCAGCAGCCCTCAGGGGGGCACAGATACGCAGTATTTT; CDR3 protein: CASSPQGGTDTQYF
J gene: TRBJ2-3; D gene: .; clone size: .; V gene: TRBV7-2; CDR3 DNA: TGTGCCAGCAGCTTATTAAACACCCACACAGATACGCAGTATTTT; CDR3 protein: CASSLLNTHTDTQYF
J gene: TRBJ1-5; D gene: TRBD1; clone size: .; V gene: TRBV23-1; CDR3 DNA: TGCGCCAGCAGTCTCGGGGCCCGGGACAGGGAAAAATTAAGCAATCAGCCCCAGCATTTT; CDR3 protein: CASSLGARDREKLSNQPQHF
J gene: TRBJ2-1; D gene: TRBD2; clone size: .; V gene: TRBV4-3; CDR3 DNA: TGCGCCAGCAGCCTACTAGCGGGGGTAGAAAATGAGCAGTTCTTC; CDR3 protein: CASSLLAGVENEQFF
J gene: TRBJ2-1; D gene: TRBD1; clone size: .; V gene: TRBV29-1; CDR3 DNA: TGCAGCGTGGCACAGGGGGCTATCTACAATGAGCAGTTCTTC; CDR3 protein: CSVAQGAIYNEQFF